This T cell receptor beta chain was found in a study of T cell responses to AZD1222 COVID-19 vaccine. Whole-study findings and limits: Every sample of the repertoires postdated the peak T cell response.

As regards this clone: Antigen specificity is unknown.

TCRdb keeps only in-frame clones here, not all; method: immunoSEQ multiplex PCR. The sample has approximately 270,000 clones; 94% are singletons. The sample in question was peripheral blood, obtained 28 days after the second AZD1222 dose. This clonotype originated in an adult who received the AZD1222 COVID-19 vaccine.

CDR3 bases: TGTGCCAGCTCACTTAACTTACTAGCGGGAAAGTACAATGAGCAGTTCTTC. Protein: CASSLNLLAGKYNEQFF. This sequence joins TRBV18 and TRBJ2-1, with 10 bases matching TRBD2. The germline gives CDR1 KGHSH, CDR2 LQKENI. The CDR3 covers 17 residues. Trimming at V came to 4 bases and at J to 4 bases, leaving 10 bases not matched to a gene.